This T cell receptor beta chain was obtained from a study of blood T cell repertoires in COVID-19. In the study overall: Material from acute and convalescent COVID-19 was sourced from the United States, Italy and Spain. The analysed material was cDNA or gDNA that came from T cells, B-cell-depleted T cells, or PBMCs.

The CDR3 covers 14 residues. Germline V gene data show CDR1 as LGHDT and CDR2 as YNNKEL (reference sequence). The V end lost 1 base, the J end lost 4 bases, and 10 bases lay between the germline ends. One Seattle source followed patients from active infection through their disease course. In the study's own analysis: Counts of nucleated cells, estimated from reference gene primer amplification, were obtained. Method: immunoSEQ multiplex PCR; TCRdb's copy keeps in-frame clones and lacks some. That table gives V, J and clone size, and the DNA gave D and trimming. The table records around 220,000 clones, about 80% of them present only once.

V and J are TRBV3-1 (or the pseudogene TRBV3-2) and TRBJ1-1, with D unclear. The clonotype originates from a woman older than 75 with COVID-19, enrolled during active disease. Sequencing used peripheral blood. The CDR3 here is CASSQADKSTEAFF. CDR3 nucleotides: TGTGCCAGCAGCCAAGCTGACAAATCCACTGAAGCTTTCTTT.